This T cell receptor (beta chain) derives from a study of T cells after yellow fever vaccination. Looking at the study overall: Any fraction with a low cell number was prepared using SMART-Seq v4 Ultra Low Input. Overall study findings and caveats: Across the CD4 and CD8 compartments, a small share of clonotypes was present in both. Abundant clonotypes from the bulk population could get into FACS-sorted repertoires as contaminants.

The junction had 8 bases not matched to a gene; V was cut back by 1 base and J by 4 bases. CDR1 and CDR2 from the germline V gene are SGHRS and YFSETQ. This CDR3 has 16 residues. Regarding this clonotype: Antigen unknown.

Synthesis of TCR cDNA relied on 5'RACE template switching, which attached a universal primer site and UMIs. In TCRdb, the 5' RACE reads were re-called with MiXCR into one record per CDR3 protein. The sample holds 510,000 or so distinct CDR3 sequences; roughly 21% are singletons and the top ten take roughly an eighth. The receptor comes from a man aged 25 to 40 who received the YFV17D yellow fever vaccine. This chain links TRBV5-1 with TRBJ2-5, with 9 bases aligning to TRBD1. The input for sequencing was PBMCs, taken 15 days after the yellow fever booster vaccination. The CDR3 region is CASSLIGTGLGETQYF. CDR3 nucleotides: TGCGCCAGCAGCTTGATTGGGACAGGGCTAGGAGAGACCCAGTACTTC.